This passage covers 9 T cell receptor beta chains from one sample sequenced in a study of tumor-infiltrating lymphocytes in primary liver carcinoma. TCR beta cDNA was reverse-transcribed from about 0.45 ug of total RNA. The reaction used a constant-region primer and ProtoScript II reverse transcriptase. ARM-PCR was slightly modified, and three nested multiplex PCR rounds with it gave rise to the TCR beta libraries. Use of TRBV1-TRBV30 forward primers with a C-beta reverse primer characterized the first two PCR rounds, which lasted about 9 cycles each. MiXCR was run by TCRdb on the multiplex PCR reads, yielding one entry per CDR3 protein. The sample holds 100,000 or so distinct CDR3 sequences, around 71% seen once. DNA and RNA were both co-extracted from approximately 20-30 mg of bulk tissue that had not been sorted. The sample comprised liver tumor tissue from sampling region 2. The sample's subset: tumor region T2, inferior pole. The source is a woman aged 55 to 70 with primary liver carcinoma and hepatitis B virus infection.

This clonotype was recorded many times. The chain joins TRBV4-2 to TRBJ1-4; D not resolved. CDR3 length: 18 amino acids. CDR1 is LGHNA and CDR2 is YNFKEQ in the germline V gene. Between the trimmed V and J ends, which lost 0 bases and 5 bases, there was a span of 19 bases. This CDR3 is CASSQDIVFDKGNEKLFF. CDR3 coding DNA: TGTGCCAGCAGCCAAGATATTGTATTCGACAAAGGGAATGAAAAACTGTTTTTT.

A note on this clonotype: This CDR3 fails to terminate in the conserved phenylalanine or tryptophan, so it likely reflects a read error. This chain joins TRBV11-2 and TRBJ2-7; D gene uncertain. The germline gives CDR1 SGHAT, CDR2 FQNNGV. CDR3 length: 14 amino acids. The CDR3 DNA is TGTGTCAGCAGCTTATATGGACCCTATGGCGAGCAGTACTCC. Residues: CVSSLYGPYGEQYS.

This clonotype was counted ten times or more. A much larger clone lies a single base off, so this may be a read error. The chain employs TRBV11-2 and TRBJ2-2; 7 bases align to TRBD1. CDR1 is SGHAT, CDR2 FQNNGV, per germline. This CDR3 has 16 amino acids. CDR3 nucleotides: TGTGCCAGCAGCTTAGATCGCAGGGGGTACACCGGGGAGCTGGTTTTT. Its translation: CASSLDRRGYTGELVF. The entire variable domain, with the rest obtained from reference TRBV11-2 and TRBJ2-2, is as follows: EAGVAQSPRYKIIEKRQSVAFWCNPISGHATLYWYQQILGQGPKLLIQFQNNGVVDDSQLPKDRFSAERLKGVDSTLKIQPAKLEDSAVYLCASSLDRRGYTGELVFGEGSRLTVL.

In regard to this clonotype: The junction and the germline gene differ at one end; a read error may be behind it. V usage is TRBV11-2 and J usage is TRBJ1-4; the match to TRBD1 covers 9 bases. The CDR3 runs to 19 residues. Germline V gene data show CDR1 as SGHAT and CDR2 as FQNNGV. CDR3 sequence reads: CASTLAGGQGPSVGLELFF. The CDR3 nucleotides are TGTGCCAGCACCTTAGCGGGAGGACAGGGGCCCTCGGTGGGCTTAGAGCTGTTTTTT.

V and J are TRBV12-3 or TRBV12-4 and TRBJ2-1; TRBD2 matches at 7 bases. V was pared by 5 bases and J by 10 bases, with 14 bases of the junction left unmatched. This CDR3 has 15 amino acids. The CDR3 coding sequence is TGTGCCAGCAGTCGCCGGACTTGCGGGAGTAACGAGCAGTTCTTC. Translation: CASSRRTCGSNEQFF.

Details on this clonotype: An end of the junction does not agree with germline; a read error may underlie this. CDR3 bases: TGTGTCAGCAGCGCCGGACCGGGGGGACTAGCGGGGGGATTCAATGAGCAGTTCTTC. Protein sequence: CVSSAGPGGLAGGFNEQFF. The chain is built from TRBV11-3 and TRBJ2-1, with 15 bases fitting TRBD2. Germline V gives CDR1 SGHNT, CDR2 YENEEA. The CDR3 has 19 amino acids.

This clonotype was seen a single time. The chain joins TRBV7-3 to TRBJ2-1; the match to TRBD2 covers 7 bases. With V trimmed by 2 bases and J by 5 bases, 21 bases remained unmatched. Germline values: CDR1 SGHTA, CDR2 FQGTGA. The CDR3 is 20 residues long. Here the CDR3 reads CASSLYQVGEGGRIDNEQFF. The CDR3 region has the DNA TGTGCCAGCAGCTTATATCAAGTGGGGGAAGGCGGGAGAATAGACAATGAGCAGTTCTTC.

Many counts were recorded for this clonotype. V gene TRBV4-1 combines with J gene TRBJ1-5, with D perhaps matching TRBD1 (6 bases). CDR1 is MGHRA, CDR2 YSYEKL, per germline. The germline V and J ends were trimmed by 1 base and 6 bases, with 16 bases remaining between them. CDR3 length: 16 amino acids. This CDR3 reads CASSQAGTLVGQPQHF. The CDR3 nucleotides are TGCGCCAGCAGCCAAGCCGGGACACTCGTGGGTCAGCCCCAGCATTTT.

This clonotype was counted a few times. The chain combines TRBV11-2 with TRBJ2-5, with 7 bases aligning to TRBD1. CDR3 length: 14 residues. Unmatched junction bases numbered 8, after V lost 8 bases and J lost 2 bases. Looked up from germline, CDR1 is SGHAT and CDR2 is FQNNGV. For the CDR3, the DNA is TGTGCCAGCCGACTGGGACAGCGACAAGAGACCCAGTACTTC. Translating it yields CASRLGQRQETQYF. Complete variable domain (other parts from reference TRBV11-2 and TRBJ2-5): EAGVAQSPRYKIIEKRQSVAFWCNPISGHATLYWYQQILGQGPKLLIQFQNNGVVDDSQLPKDRFSAERLKGVDSTLKIQPAKLEDSAVYLCASRLGQRQETQYFGPGTRLLVL.